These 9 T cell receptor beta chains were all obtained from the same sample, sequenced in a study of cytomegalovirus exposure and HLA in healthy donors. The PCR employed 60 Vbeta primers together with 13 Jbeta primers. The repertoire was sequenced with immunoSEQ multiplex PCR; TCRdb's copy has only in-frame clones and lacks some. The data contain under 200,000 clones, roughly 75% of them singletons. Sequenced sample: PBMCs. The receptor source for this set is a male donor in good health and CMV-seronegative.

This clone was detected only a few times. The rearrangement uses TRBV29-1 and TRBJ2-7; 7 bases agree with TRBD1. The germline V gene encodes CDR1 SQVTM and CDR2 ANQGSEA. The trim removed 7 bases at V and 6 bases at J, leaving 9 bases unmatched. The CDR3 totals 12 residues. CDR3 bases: TGCAGCGCCCTGACAGGGTTGAGCGAGCAGTACTTC. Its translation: CSALTGLSEQYF.

CDR3 residues: CASSRLQTSGAYEQYF. In DNA, the CDR3 is TGTGCCAGCAGTCGACTCCAGACTAGCGGGGCCTACGAGCAGTACTTC. The chain uses TRBV27 and TRBJ2-5, with 11 nucleotides matching TRBD2. The end of the DNA aligns better with TRBJ2-7, so the J call may be wrong. CDR3 size: 16 residues. Germline V gives CDR1 MNHEY, CDR2 SMNVEV (reference sequence).

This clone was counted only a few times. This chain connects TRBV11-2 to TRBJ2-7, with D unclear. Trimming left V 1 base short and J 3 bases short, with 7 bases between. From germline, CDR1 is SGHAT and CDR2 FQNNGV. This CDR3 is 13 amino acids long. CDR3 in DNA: TGTGCCAGCAGCTTAGGGCCGATCTACGAGCAGTACTTC. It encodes CASSLGPIYEQYF.

For the CDR3, the DNA is TGTGCCAGCAGCTTAGGGGCCCTATCTGGAAACACCATATATTTT. Encoded protein: CASSLGALSGNTIYF. The chain combines TRBV11-2 with TRBJ1-3; the D is unclear. The V end lost 1 base, the J end lost 1 base, and 8 bases lay between the germline ends. The CDR3 runs to 15 residues. Germline V gene sequence: CDR1 SGHAT, CDR2 FQNNGV. Full variable domain (remainder filled in from reference TRBV11-2 and TRBJ1-3): EAGVAQSPRYKIIEKRQSVAFWCNPISGHATLYWYQQILGQGPKLLIQFQNNGVVDDSQLPKDRFSAERLKGVDSTLKIQPAKLEDSAVYLCASSLGALSGNTIYFGEGSWLTVV.

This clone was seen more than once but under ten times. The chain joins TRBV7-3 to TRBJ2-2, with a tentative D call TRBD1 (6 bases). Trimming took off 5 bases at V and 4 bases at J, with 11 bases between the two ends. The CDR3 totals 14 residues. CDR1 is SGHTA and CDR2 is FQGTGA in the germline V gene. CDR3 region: CASSLQGSTGELFF. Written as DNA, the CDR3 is TGTGCCAGCAGCCTACAGGGTTCCACCGGGGAGCTGTTTTTT. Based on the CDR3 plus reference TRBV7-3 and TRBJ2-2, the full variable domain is GAGVSQTPSNKVTEKGKYVELRCDPISGHTALYWYRQSLGQGPEFLIYFQGTGAADDSGLPNDRFFAVRPEGSVSTLKIQRTERGDSAVYLCASSLQGSTGELFFGEGSRLTVL.

CDR3 loop: CASSQGLMAGRQPQHF. The CDR3 DNA is TGTGCCAGCAGCCAAGGATTGATGGCAGGGAGGCAGCCCCAGCATTTT. The chain links TRBV4-2 to TRBJ1-5, with D possibly matching TRBD1 (5 bases). The V gene lost 1 base and the J gene lost 7 bases, with 17 bases spanning the gap. Germline CDR1 is LGHNA and CDR2 is YNFKEQ. The CDR3 runs to 16 residues.

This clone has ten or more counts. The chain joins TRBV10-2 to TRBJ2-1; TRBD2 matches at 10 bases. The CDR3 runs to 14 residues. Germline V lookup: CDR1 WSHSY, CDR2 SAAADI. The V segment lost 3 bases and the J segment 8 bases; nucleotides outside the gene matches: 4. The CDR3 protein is CASSESGRGDEQFF. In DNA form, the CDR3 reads TGCGCCAGCAGTGAAAGCGGGAGGGGGGATGAGCAGTTCTTC.

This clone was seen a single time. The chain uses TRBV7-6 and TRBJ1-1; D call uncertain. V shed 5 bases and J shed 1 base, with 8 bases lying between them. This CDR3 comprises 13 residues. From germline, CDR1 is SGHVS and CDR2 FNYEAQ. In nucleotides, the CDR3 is TGTGCCAGCAGCCTCCCCCCGAACACTGAAGCTTTCTTT. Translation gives CASSLPPNTEAFF. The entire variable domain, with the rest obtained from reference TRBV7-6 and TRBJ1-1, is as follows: GAGVSQSPRYKVTKRGQDVALRCDPISGHVSLYWYRQALGQGPEFLTYFNYEAQQDKSGLPNDRFSAERPEGSISTLTIQRTEQRDSAMYRCASSLPPNTEAFFGQGTRLTVV.

The CDR3 nucleotides are TGTGCCAGCACAGACAGGGCGGAGACCCAGTACTTC. Translated, it gives CASTDRAETQYF. The V gene is TRBV2, the J gene TRBJ2-5, with 7 bases lining up with TRBD1. The CDR3 is 12 amino acids. Germline-derived CDR1 and CDR2 are SNHLY and FYNNEI. Unmatched junction bases numbered 4, after V lost 7 bases and J lost 5 bases.